This T cell receptor beta chain derives from a study of cytomegalovirus exposure and HLA in healthy donors. Study overall: The roughly 120 validation repertoires were reported in a later analysis to have been generated on the same platform as the 500 to 700 first-cohort repertoires.

About this clone: No antigen is known for it.

This CDR3 contains 15 residues. From germline, CDR1 is LNHDA and CDR2 SQIVND (reference sequence). The V and J ends lost 7 bases and 4 bases respectively, with 19 bases between them. Assay used: immunoSEQ multiplex PCR; TCRdb lists only in-frame clones, some missing. The table shows about 68,000 clones, with approximately 91% occurring only once. Study results and limitations: Researchers catalogued 164 TCR beta chains as cytomegalovirus-associated. Researchers reported that a few CMV-associated chains were confirmed in vitro as CMV antigen-specific. Reported performance of the classifier showed diagnosis of cytomegalovirus status with high specificity and sensitivity.

Material: PBMCs. The receptor was derived from a man aged 18 to 30 in good health and CMV-seronegative. This chain connects TRBV19 to TRBJ1-1; no clear D gene. CDR3: CASTSSGGRFTEAFF. CDR3 nucleotides: TGTGCCAGTACCTCGTCGGGAGGACGGTTCACTGAAGCTTTCTTT. Complete variable domain (other parts from reference TRBV19 and TRBJ1-1): DGGITQSPKYLFRKEGQNVTLSCEQNLNHDAMYWYRQDPGQGLRLIYYSQIVNDFQKGDIAEGYSVSREKKESFPLTVTSAQKNPTAFYLCASTSSGGRFTEAFFGQGTRLTVV.